This T cell receptor beta chain was found in a study of human T cells and chemical hapten exposure. Study-wide findings and caveats: TCRs exceeding 1 in 1000 frequency stayed unchanged with DPC sensitization. Patch test score tracked positively with PT1 expanded TCR counts.

Documented time point: patch test 2, 6 weeks after DPC sensitization. Stated treatment: therapeutic diphenylcyclopropenone sensitization with weekly scalp DPC. Non-pregnant alopecia patients aged 18 to 70, suitable for DPC therapy. Germline values: CDR1 SGHTA, CDR2 FQGNSA. This CDR3 is built from 14 residues. V dropped 7 bases and J dropped 6; count of bases not matched to a gene: 9. This clonotype appeared a few times. The antigen is unknown. The library tagged each cDNA molecule with unique molecular identifiers. In TCRdb, the RACE reads were re-called with MiXCR into one record per CDR3 protein. The data show some 96,000 distinct CDR3 sequences, about 9.3% seen once.

The input for sequencing was whole blood, taken in connection with sensitization to the hapten diphenylcyclopropenone (DPC). This sequence originates from a woman aged 40 to 50 with alopecia areata. Some clones in this sample may be carry-over from other donors' samples. The V gene is TRBV7-2, the J gene TRBJ2-7; TRBD2 aligns across 10 bases. The CDR3 region is CASIYSSGSGEQYF. CDR3 in DNA: TGTGCCAGCATCTATTCTAGCGGGAGCGGCGAGCAGTACTTC.